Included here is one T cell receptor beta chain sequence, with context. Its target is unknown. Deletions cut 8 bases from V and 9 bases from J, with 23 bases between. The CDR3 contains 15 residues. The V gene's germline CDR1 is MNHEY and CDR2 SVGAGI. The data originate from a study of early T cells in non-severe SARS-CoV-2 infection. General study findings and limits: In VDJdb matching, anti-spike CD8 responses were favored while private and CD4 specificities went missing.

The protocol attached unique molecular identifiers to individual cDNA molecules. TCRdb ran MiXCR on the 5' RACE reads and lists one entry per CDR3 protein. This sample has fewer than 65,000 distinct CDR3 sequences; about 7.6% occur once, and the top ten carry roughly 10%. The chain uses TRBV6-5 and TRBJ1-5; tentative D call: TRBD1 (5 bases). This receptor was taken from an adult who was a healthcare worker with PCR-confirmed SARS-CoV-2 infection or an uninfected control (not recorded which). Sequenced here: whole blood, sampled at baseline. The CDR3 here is CASAPRSGTAWPQHF. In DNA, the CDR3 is TGTGCCAGCGCACCTCGATCAGGGACCGCTTGGCCCCAGCATTTT.